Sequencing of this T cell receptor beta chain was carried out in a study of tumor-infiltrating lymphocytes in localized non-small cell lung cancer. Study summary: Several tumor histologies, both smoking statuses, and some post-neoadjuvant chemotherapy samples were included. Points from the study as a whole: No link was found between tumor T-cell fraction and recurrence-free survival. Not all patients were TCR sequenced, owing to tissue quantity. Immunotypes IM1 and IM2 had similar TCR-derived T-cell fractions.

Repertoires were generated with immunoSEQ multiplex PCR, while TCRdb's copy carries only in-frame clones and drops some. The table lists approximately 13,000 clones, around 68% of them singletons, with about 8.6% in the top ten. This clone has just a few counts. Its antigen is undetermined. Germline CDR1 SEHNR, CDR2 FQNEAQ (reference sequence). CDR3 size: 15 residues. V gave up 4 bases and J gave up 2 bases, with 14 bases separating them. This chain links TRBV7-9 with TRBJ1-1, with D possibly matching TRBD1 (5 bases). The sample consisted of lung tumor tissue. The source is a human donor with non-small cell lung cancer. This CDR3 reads CASSWGGGSNTEAFF. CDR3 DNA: TGTGCCAGCAGCTGGGGTGGGGGGAGTAACACTGAAGCTTTCTTT.